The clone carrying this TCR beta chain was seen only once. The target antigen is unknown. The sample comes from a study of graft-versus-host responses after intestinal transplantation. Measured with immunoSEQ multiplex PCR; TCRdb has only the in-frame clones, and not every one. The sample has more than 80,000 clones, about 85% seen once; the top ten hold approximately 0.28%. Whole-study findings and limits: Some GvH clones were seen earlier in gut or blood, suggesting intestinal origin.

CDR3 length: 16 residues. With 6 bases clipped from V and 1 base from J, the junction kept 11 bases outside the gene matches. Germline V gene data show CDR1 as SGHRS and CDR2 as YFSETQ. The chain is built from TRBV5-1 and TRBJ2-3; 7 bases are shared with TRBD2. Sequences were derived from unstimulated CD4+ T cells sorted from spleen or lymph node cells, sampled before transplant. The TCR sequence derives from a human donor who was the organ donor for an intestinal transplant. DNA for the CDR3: TGCGCCAGCAACGTTAGCTGGGAGGGGTGCACAGATACGCAGTATTTT. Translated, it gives CASNVSWEGCTDTQYF. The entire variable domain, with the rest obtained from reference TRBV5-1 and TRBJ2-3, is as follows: KAGVTQTPRYLIKTRGQQVTLSCSPISGHRSVSWYQQTPGQGLQFLFEYFSETQRNKGNFPGRFSGRQFSNSRSEMNVSTLELGDSALYLCASNVSWEGCTDTQYFGPGTRLTVL.